This T cell receptor beta chain came from a study of blood T cells in healthy people across ages (dated by TCRdb to the mid-2010s). About the study as a whole: In model experiments, roughly one uniquely barcoded TCR beta cDNA molecule per two T cells was captured by template switching. Donors of different ages were randomly distributed across sequencing lanes to avoid experimental bias. To track age-related changes in TCR beta repertoire diversity, the study relied on deep sequencing normalized with unique cDNA molecular identifiers. The study analyzed two additional independent replicas of 1 million unique cDNA reads from the same blood draw for two donors, one aged 18 to 29 and one aged 80 or older. The donors were split into four age groups: young (average about 16 years), middle-aged (about 40), aged (roughly 65) and long-lived (under 90). The paper's findings and limits, for the study overall: Observed TCR beta diversity per million T cells fell roughly linearly with age, and a significant reduction was already apparent by age roughly 40. The CMV infection status of donors was not known, potentially confounding age-related changes in expanded clonotypes. Conclusive comparison of naive and antigen-experienced compartments was prevented by the profiling of bulk unsorted PBMCs. Total diversity estimates from one million sequenced T cells were considered lower bounds and underestimates. Compared with the aged group, more naive CD4+ T cells, fewer expanded clones and increased TCR diversity were shown by the long-lived group, suggesting age selection. Observed TCR beta diversity correlated strongly with the percentage of naive T cells measured by flow cytometry.

Systemically healthy Caucasian individuals from Russia, 39 in total and aged about 6 to 95 years, were included as donors. Each donor gave ten milliliters of peripheral blood, drawn into EDTA-treated Vacutainer tubes. Ficoll-Paque density-gradient centrifugation was used to isolate PBMCs, with at least 6.5 million obtained per sample. Total RNA was extracted from PBMCs with Trizol reagent, with at least 6 micrograms obtained per sample. For every donor, an aliquot of PBMCs went through flow cytometry to measure the percentages of naive CD45RAhigh/CD27high T cells. Library construction relied on 5' RACE. A second PCR of roughly 7 to 11 cycles was performed with a sample-barcoded 5' primer and a J-beta primer mix. A template-switch 5' adaptor carrying 12 random nucleotides introduced a unique molecular identifier onto each TCR beta cDNA molecule. Each sample yielded at least 2.5 million CDR3-containing paired-end reads. All of the RNA was converted into first-strand cDNA using the Mint cDNA synthesis kit, with a TRBC-specific oligonucleotide serving as the primer. After uracil-DNA glycosylase treatment, a first 18-cycle PCR used universal primers M1SS and BC2_uni_R on all cDNA. The authors processed their data as follows. For normalization, 1 million high-quality reads were randomly selected from each sample, with every read carrying a distinct molecular identifier. Instead of being binned into consensus sequences, reads that shared molecular identifiers were thrown out. CDR3 identification, clonotype clustering and error correction used MiTCR with a Q25 quality threshold and the strictest error-elimination algorithm. Lower-bound total TCR beta diversity was estimated with a nonparametric unseen species model using Euler transformation. TCRdb cleaned the public reads at Q25 with fastp, built clones with MiXCR and kept in-frame beta chains. Each entry is one CDR3 protein sequence, shown with its most common DNA and genes. TCRdb's processing, not the study's, gives the V and J calls here. In all, the sample holds around 2 million distinct CDR3 sequences, and 35% to 50% of those were seen once. The top ten clones comprise more than 20% of the sample.

Sequences MGHRA (CDR1) and YSYEKL (CDR2) are obtained from the germline V gene. The CDR3 runs 14 amino acids, cysteine and phenylalanine included. The kept DNA is CDR3 alone, 42 bases in frame from the first base. As concerns this clonotype: Its antigen is currently not known. No qualities accompany the bases; no much larger clone lies one base away.

Sequencing used blood. This TCR was recovered from a human donor in good health. The chain employs TRBV4-1 and TRBJ2-1; no D segment can be confidently identified. The last part of the DNA fits TRBJ2-7 better; the J call may be wrong. The nucleotide sequence is given as TGCGCCAGCAGCCAAGTTGAGGTTCGTAGCGAGCAGTACTTC. Its product reads: CASSQVEVRSEQYF.